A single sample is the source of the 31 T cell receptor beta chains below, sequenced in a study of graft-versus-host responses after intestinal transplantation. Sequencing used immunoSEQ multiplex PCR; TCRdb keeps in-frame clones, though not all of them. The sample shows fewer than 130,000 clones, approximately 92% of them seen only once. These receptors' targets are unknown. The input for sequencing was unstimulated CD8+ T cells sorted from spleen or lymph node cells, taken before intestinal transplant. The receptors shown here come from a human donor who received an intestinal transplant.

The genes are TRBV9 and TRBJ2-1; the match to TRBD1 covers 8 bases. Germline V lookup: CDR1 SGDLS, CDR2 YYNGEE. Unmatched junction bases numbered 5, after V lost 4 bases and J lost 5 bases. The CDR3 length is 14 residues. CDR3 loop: CASSLDRGNNEQFF. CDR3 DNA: TGTGCCAGCAGCTTAGACAGGGGAAACAATGAGCAGTTCTTC.

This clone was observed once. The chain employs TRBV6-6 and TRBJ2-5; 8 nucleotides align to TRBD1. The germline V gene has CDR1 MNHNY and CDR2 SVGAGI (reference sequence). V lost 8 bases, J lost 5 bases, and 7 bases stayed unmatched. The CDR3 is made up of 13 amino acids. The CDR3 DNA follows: TGTGCCAGCCTAGACAGGGGCGGGGAGACCCAGTACTTC. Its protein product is CASLDRGGETQYF.

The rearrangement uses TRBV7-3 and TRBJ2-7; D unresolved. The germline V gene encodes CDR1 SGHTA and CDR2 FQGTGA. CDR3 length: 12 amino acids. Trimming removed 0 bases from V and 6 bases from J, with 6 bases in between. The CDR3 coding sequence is TGTGCCAGCAGCTTAACAGGGCGCGAGCAGTACTTC. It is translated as CASSLTGREQYF.

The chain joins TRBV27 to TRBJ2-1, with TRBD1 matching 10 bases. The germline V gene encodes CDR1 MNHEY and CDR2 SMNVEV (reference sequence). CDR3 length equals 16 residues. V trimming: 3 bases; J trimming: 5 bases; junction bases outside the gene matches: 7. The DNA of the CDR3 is TGTGCCAGCAGTTTGTGGGTCGGACAGGGGGACAATGAGCAGTTCTTC. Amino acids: CASSLWVGQGDNEQFF.

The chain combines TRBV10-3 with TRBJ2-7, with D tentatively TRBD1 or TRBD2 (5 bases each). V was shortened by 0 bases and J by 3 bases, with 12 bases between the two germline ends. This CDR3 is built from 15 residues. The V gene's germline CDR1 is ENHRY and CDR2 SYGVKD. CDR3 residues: CAISESRGRDYEQYF. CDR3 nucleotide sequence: TGTGCCATCAGTGAGTCGAGGGGCCGAGACTACGAGCAGTACTTC.

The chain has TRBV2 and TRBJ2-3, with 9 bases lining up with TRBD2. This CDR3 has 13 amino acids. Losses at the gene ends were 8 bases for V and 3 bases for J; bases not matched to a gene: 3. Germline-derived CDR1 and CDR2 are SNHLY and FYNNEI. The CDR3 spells CASEAGGTDTQYF. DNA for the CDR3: TGTGCCAGCGAAGCGGGAGGTACAGATACGCAGTATTTT.

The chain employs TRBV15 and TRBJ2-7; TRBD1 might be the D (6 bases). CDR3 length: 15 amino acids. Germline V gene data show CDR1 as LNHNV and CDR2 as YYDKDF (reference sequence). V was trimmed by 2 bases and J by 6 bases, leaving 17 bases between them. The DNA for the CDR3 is TGTGCCACCAGCAGAATAGGGAACAGGGAAGGCGAGCAGTACTTC. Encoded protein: CATSRIGNREGEQYF.

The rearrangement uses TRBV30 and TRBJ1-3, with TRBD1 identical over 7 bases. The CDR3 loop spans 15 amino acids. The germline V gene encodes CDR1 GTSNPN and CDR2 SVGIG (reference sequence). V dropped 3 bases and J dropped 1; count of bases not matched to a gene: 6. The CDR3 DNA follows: TGTGCCTGGAGGGGGACAGTCCCATCTGGAAACACCATATATTTT. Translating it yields CAWRGTVPSGNTIYF. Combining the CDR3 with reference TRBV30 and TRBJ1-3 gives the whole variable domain SQTIHQWPATLVQPVGSPLSLECTVEGTSNPNLYWYRQAAGRGLQLLFYSVGIGQISSEVPQNLSASRPQDRQFILSSKKLLLSDSGFYLCAWRGTVPSGNTIYFGEGSWLTVV.

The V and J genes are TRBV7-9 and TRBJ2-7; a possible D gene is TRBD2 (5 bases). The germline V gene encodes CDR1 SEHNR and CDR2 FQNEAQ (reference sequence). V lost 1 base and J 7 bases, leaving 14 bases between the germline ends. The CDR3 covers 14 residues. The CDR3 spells CASSLDLGPGEQYF. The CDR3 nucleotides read TGTGCCAGCAGCTTAGATTTGGGTCCGGGGGAGCAGTACTTC.

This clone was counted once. The CDR3 sequence: CSSRTGDGGELFF. CDR3 in DNA: TGCAGCTCCCGGACAGGGGATGGCGGGGAGCTGTTTTTT. This chain uses TRBV29-1 with TRBJ2-2, with 9 bases identical to TRBD1. This CDR3 is built from 13 residues. The V segment lost 8 bases and the J segment 7 bases; nucleotides outside the gene matches: 8. The germline V gene has CDR1 SQVTM and CDR2 ANQGSEA.

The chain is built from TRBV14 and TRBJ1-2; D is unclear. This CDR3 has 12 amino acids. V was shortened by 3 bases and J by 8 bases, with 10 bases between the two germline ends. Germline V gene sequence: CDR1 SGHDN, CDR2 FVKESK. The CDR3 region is CASSHGPGGYTF. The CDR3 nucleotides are TGTGCCAGCAGCCACGGCCCAGGCGGCTACACCTTC.

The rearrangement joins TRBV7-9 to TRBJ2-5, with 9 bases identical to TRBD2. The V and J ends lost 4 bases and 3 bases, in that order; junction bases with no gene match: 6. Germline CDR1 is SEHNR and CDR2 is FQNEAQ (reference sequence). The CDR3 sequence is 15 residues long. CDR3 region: CASSWGPSGKETQYF. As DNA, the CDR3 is TGTGCCAGCAGCTGGGGGCCTAGCGGGAAAGAGACCCAGTACTTC.

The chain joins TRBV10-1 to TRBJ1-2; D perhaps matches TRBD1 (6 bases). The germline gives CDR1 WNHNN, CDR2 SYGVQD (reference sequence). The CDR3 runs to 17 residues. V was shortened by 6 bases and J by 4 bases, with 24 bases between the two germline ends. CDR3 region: CASSSNPDSKYPYGYTF. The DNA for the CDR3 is TGCGCCAGCAGCTCCAATCCGGACAGTAAGTACCCCTATGGCTACACCTTC.

CDR3 amino acids: CASSLLAPSTDTQYF. The CDR3 DNA sequence: TGTGCCAGCAGCTTACTAGCGCCAAGCACAGATACGCAGTATTTT. The V call is TRBV7-3, the J call TRBJ2-3, with a tentative D call TRBD2 (6 bases). The V and J ends lost 2 bases and 0 bases respectively, with 9 bases between them. This CDR3 spans 15 amino acids. CDR1 is SGHTA, CDR2 FQGTGA, per germline.

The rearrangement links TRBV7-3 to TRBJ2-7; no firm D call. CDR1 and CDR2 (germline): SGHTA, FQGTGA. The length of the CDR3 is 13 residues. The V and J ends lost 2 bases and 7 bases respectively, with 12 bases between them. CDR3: CASSLPPSGEQYF. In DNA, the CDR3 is TGTGCCAGCAGCTTACCCCCGAGTGGTGAGCAGTACTTC.

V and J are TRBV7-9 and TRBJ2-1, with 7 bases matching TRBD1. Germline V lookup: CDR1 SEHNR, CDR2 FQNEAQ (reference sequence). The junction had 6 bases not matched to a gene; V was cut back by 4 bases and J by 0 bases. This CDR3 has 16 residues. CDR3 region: CASSSVTGSSYNEQFF. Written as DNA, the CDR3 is TGTGCCAGCAGCTCGGTGACAGGGAGCTCCTACAATGAGCAGTTCTTC.

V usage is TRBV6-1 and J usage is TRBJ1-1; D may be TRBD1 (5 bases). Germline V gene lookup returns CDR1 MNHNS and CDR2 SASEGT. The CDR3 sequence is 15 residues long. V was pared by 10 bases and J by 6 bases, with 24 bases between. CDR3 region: CAKAGPLQWRAEAFF. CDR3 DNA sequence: TGTGCCAAAGCGGGACCGTTGCAATGGAGGGCTGAAGCTTTCTTT.

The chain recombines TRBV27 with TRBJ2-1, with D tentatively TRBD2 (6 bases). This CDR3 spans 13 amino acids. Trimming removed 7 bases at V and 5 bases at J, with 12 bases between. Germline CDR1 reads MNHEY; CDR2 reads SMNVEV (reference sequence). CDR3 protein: CASTRRGNNEQFF. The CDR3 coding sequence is TGTGCCAGCACCCGGCGGGGAAACAATGAGCAGTTCTTC.

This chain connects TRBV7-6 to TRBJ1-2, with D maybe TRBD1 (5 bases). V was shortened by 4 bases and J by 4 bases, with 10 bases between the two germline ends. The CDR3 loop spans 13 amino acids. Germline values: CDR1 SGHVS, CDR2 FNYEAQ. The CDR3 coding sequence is TGTGCCAGCAGCTCCGGGGGTCCCTATGGCTACACCTTC. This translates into CASSSGGPYGYTF.

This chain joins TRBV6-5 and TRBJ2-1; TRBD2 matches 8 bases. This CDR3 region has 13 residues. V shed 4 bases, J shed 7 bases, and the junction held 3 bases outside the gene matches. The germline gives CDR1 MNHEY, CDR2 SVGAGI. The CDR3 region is CASSSGGRNEQFF. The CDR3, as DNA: TGTGCCAGCAGTTCGGGAGGGCGGAATGAGCAGTTCTTC.

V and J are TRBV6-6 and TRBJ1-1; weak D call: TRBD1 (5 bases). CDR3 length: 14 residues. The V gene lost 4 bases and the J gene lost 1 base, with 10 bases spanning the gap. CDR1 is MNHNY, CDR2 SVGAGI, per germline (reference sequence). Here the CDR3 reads CASSSGRRNTEAFF. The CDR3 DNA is TGTGCCAGCAGTTCGGGACGGAGGAACACTGAAGCTTTCTTT.

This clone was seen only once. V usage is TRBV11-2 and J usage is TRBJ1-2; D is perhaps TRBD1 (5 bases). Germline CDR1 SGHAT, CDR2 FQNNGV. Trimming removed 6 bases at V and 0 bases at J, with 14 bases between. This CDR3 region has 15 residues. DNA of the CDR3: TGTGCCAGCAGTTTCGCGGGACCTCCTAACTATGGCTACACCTTC. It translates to CASSFAGPPNYGYTF.

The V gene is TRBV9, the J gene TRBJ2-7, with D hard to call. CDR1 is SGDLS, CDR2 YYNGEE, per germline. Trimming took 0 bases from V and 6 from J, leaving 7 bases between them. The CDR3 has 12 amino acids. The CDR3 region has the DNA TGTGCCAGCAGCGTAGCTATGGGCGAGCAGTACTTC. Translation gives CASSVAMGEQYF.

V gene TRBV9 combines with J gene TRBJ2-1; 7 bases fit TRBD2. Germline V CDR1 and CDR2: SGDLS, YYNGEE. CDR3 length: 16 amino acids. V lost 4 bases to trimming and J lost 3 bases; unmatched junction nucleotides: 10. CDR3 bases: TGTGCCAGCAGCCAATCGGCGGGGAGGGGCTACAATGAGCAGTTCTTC. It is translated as CASSQSAGRGYNEQFF.

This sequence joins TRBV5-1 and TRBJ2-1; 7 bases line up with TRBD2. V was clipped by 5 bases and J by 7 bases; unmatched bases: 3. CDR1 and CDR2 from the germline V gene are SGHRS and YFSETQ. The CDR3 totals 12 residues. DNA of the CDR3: TGCGCCAGCAGTTGGGGGGGAAATGAGCAGTTCTTC. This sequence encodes CASSWGGNEQFF.

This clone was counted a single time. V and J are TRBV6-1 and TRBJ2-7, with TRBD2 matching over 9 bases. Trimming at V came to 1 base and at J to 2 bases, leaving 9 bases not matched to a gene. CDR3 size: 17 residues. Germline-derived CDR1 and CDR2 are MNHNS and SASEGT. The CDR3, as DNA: TGTGCCAGCAGTGAAGAATGGGGGCTAGCGGGGACCTACGAGCAGTACTTC. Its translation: CASSEEWGLAGTYEQYF.

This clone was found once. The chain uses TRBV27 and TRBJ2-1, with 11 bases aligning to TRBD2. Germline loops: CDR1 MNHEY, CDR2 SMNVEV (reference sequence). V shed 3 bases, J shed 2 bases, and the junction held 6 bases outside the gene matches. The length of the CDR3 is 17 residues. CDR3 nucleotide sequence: TGTGCCAGCAGTTTGCGACTAGCGGGAAATCCCTACAATGAGCAGTTCTTC. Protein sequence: CASSLRLAGNPYNEQFF.

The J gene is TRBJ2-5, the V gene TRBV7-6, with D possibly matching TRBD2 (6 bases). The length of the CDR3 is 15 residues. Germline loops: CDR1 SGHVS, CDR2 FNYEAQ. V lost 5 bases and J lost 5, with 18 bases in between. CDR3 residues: CASSPTPGDTETQYF. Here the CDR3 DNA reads TGTGCCAGCAGCCCCACACCGGGAGATACGGAGACCCAGTACTTC.

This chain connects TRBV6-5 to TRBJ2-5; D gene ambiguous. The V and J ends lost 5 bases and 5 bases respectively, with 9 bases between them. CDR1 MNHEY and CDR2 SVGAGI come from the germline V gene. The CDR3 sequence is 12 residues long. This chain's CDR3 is CASSTSGETQYF. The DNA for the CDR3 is TGTGCCAGCAGTACGTCCGGGGAGACCCAGTACTTC.

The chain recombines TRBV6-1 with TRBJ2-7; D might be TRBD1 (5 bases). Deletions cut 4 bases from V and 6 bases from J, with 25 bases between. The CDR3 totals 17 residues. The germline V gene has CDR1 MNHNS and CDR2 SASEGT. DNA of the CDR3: TGTGCCAGCAGTGTACACGCCCGGGCTTCCTGGGGCCCCGAGCAGTACTTC. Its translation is CASSVHARASWGPEQYF.

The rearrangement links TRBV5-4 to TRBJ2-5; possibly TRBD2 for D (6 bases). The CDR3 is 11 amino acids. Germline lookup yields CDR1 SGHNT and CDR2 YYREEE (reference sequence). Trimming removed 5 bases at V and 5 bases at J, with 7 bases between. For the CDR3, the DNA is TGTGCCAGCAGTGGAGGGGAGACCCAGTACTTC. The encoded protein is CASSGGETQYF.